Listed below are T cell receptor beta chains from one sample, sequenced in a study of T cells in Graves' hyperthyroidism and ophthalmopathy. One entry per CDR3 protein results from TCRdb running MiXCR on the multiplex PCR reads. The table records hundreds of thousands of distinct CDR3 sequences, 14% of them present only once. Sample: blood. Receptor source: a woman between 18 and 29 years old with Graves' hyperthyroidism. Each CDR3 is given without its conserved first and last residue. The order of the fields is V gene, clone size, J gene, CDR3 protein. Part of the rows lack a size; the others show once, few, many or a class for expanded clones.

V: TRBV6-2/TRBV6-3; size: many; J: TRBJ2-7; CDR3: ASSYSLRQPVEQY
V: TRBV20-1; size: -; J: TRBJ2-7; CDR3: SALDDRVPYEQY
V: TRBV14; size: few; J: TRBJ2-5; CDR3: ASSQIPKTSDRAETQY
V: TRBV12-3/TRBV12-4; size: many; J: TRBJ1-1; CDR3: AAIYDGYTEAF
V: TRBV20-1; size: -; J: TRBJ2-3; CDR3: SAQRDGSTDTQY
V: TRBV12-3/TRBV12-4; size: few; J: TRBJ1-2; CDR3: ASSRAQGTNYGYT
V: TRBV12-3/TRBV12-4; size: -; J: TRBJ2-2; CDR3: ASSFRDRGWLAGRTGELF
V: TRBV3-1; size: many; J: TRBJ2-1; CDR3: ASSQELASQEQF
V: TRBV4-1; size: many; J: TRBJ1-2; CDR3: ASSQVLQVPDGYT
V: TRBV28; size: -; J: TRBJ1-5; CDR3: ASSLLGAGQPQH
V: TRBV4-1; size: -; J: TRBJ2-7; CDR3: ASSLFQGDSNYEQY
V: TRBV28; size: -; J: TRBJ2-7; CDR3: ASSLGGSPTIYEQY
V: TRBV18; size: -; J: TRBJ1-3; CDR3: ASSLRTSPSSGNTIY
V: TRBV6-5; size: -; J: TRBJ2-1; CDR3: ASSYPGTSGRMHNEQF
V: TRBV19; size: many; J: TRBJ2-1; CDR3: ASGTLAGSSYNEQF
V: TRBV13; size: -; J: TRBJ1-2; CDR3: ASSTRGRNYGYT
V: TRBV6-5; size: few; J: TRBJ2-1; CDR3: ASSYSNWGSGTSGRDRNEQF
V: TRBV30; size: many; J: TRBJ2-1; CDR3: AWSEGTHPGNEQF
V: TRBV3-1; size: many; J: TRBJ2-7; CDR3: ASSQEGTYEQY
V: TRBV28; size: many; J: TRBJ2-5; CDR3: ASSSRGLAGGRDETQY
V: TRBV7-2; size: many; J: TRBJ2-1; CDR3: ASSYDFYNEQF
V: TRBV28; size: many; J: TRBJ2-5; CDR3: ASRPGARRETQY
V: TRBV12-3/TRBV12-4; size: few; J: TRBJ2-1; CDR3: ASRSSRGTYNEQF
V: TRBV24-1; size: -; J: TRBJ2-1; CDR3: ATSDLQGAGSNKQF
V: TRBV6-5; size: few; J: TRBJ2-5; CDR3: ASSYSRTVPAQY
V: TRBV3-1; size: many; J: TRBJ2-7; CDR3: ASSQGQRGGKQY
V: TRBV5-5; size: many; J: TRBJ2-7; CDR3: ASSLKSDRVEEQY
V: TRBV13; size: -; J: TRBJ2-3; CDR3: ASTPVRGVSSSTDTQY
V: TRBV11-2; size: few; J: TRBJ1-1; CDR3: ASSLVYKNTEAF
V: TRBV10-1; size: many; J: TRBJ2-2; CDR3: ASSELATLTGELF
V: TRBV5-1; size: -; J: TRBJ2-2; CDR3: ASSFAGSNTGELF
V: TRBV2; size: many; J: TRBJ1-1; CDR3: ASSVQGGGNTEAF
V: TRBV24-1; size: many; J: TRBJ2-2; CDR3: ATSDLTPAEDGELF
V: TRBV20-1; size: many; J: TRBJ2-7; CDR3: SARNQRRGSSYEQY
V: TRBV6-1; size: few; J: TRBJ1-5; CDR3: ASSSGGQGYVQPQH
V: TRBV2; size: many; J: TRBJ2-7; CDR3: ASMRGYEQY
V: TRBV9; size: -; J: TRBJ2-7; CDR3: ASSPSSVPSPYEQY
V: TRBV9; size: -; J: TRBJ1-2; CDR3: ASSVSTGGSGYT
V: TRBV20-1; size: many; J: TRBJ2-1; CDR3: SAPKKASGSYNEQF
V: TRBV29-1; size: few; J: TRBJ1-2; CDR3: SVEVGRGHGYT
V: TRBV28; size: many; J: TRBJ2-1; CDR3: ASLGLAGVNEQF
V: TRBV6-2/TRBV6-3; size: -; J: TRBJ2-1; CDR3: ASSSGFDSYNEQF
V: TRBV9; size: few; J: TRBJ2-3; CDR3: ASSVSSGSADTQY
V: TRBV6-1; size: few; J: TRBJ1-4; CDR3: ASSPRDRGGEKLF
V: TRBV30; size: many; J: TRBJ2-1; CDR3: AWSDSPRREQF
V: TRBV12-3/TRBV12-4; size: many; J: TRBJ1-4; CDR3: ASSLSWSYQNEKLF
V: TRBV3-1; size: few; J: TRBJ2-7; CDR3: ASSPNGMWHEQY
V: TRBV25-1; size: few; J: TRBJ1-6; CDR3: ASSEFVGTGSSPLH
V: TRBV7-2; size: many; J: TRBJ2-3; CDR3: ASSPTGGLTDTQY
V: TRBV15; size: -; J: TRBJ2-2; CDR3: ATSRVRWSVGTGELF
V: TRBV30; size: -; J: TRBJ1-4; CDR3: AWSVLGGNEKLF
V: TRBV20-1; size: -; J: TRBJ2-7; CDR3: SVVGTGFTYEQY
V: TRBV7-2; size: many; J: TRBJ2-1; CDR3: ASSLQGTGVKTEQF
V: TRBV7-8; size: many; J: TRBJ2-7; CDR3: ASRSQADGGYEQY
V: TRBV5-1; size: -; J: TRBJ2-4; CDR3: ASSLAGSAGRNIQY
V: TRBV6-2/TRBV6-3; size: -; J: TRBJ2-1; CDR3: ASTYSGRSYNEQF
V: TRBV19; size: few; J: TRBJ1-2; CDR3: ASSTPGTGNYGYT
V: TRBV13; size: -; J: TRBJ2-1; CDR3: ASSLGRGSSHEQF
V: TRBV9; size: many; J: TRBJ1-2; CDR3: ASSVEGQNNYHYGYT
V: TRBV11-1; size: many; J: TRBJ2-7; CDR3: ASSFLGQGPLSYEQY